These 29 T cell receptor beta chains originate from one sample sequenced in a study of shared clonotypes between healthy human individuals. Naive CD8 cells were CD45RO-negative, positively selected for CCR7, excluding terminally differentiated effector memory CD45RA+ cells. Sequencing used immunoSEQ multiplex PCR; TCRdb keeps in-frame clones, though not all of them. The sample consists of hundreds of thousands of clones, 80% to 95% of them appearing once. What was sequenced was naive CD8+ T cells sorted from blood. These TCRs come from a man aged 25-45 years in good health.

The CDR3 reads CAWSSGVWRESTDTQYF. The CDR3 DNA is TGTGCCTGGAGTTCTGGCGTTTGGCGGGAGAGCACAGATACGCAGTATTTT. The chain employs TRBV30 and TRBJ2-3, with TRBD2 matching over 7 bases. Germline-derived CDR1 and CDR2 are GTSNPN and SVGIG (reference sequence). Trimming removed 2 bases from V and 0 bases from J; junction bases left unmatched: 11. The CDR3 covers 17 residues.

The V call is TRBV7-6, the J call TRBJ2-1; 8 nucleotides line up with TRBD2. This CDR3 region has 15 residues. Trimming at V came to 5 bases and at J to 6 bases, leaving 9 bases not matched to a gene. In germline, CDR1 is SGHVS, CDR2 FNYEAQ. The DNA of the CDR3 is TGTGCCAGCAGCGCCGAAGCGGGAGTAGGCAATGAGCAGTTCTTC. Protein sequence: CASSAEAGVGNEQFF.

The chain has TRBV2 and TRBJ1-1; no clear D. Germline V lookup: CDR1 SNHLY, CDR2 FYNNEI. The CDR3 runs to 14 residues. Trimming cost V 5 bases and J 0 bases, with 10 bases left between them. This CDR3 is CASSPGVMNTEAFF. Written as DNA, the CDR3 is TGTGCCAGCAGTCCCGGGGTCATGAACACTGAAGCTTTCTTT. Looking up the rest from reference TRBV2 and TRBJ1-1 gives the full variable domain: EPEVTQTPSHQVTQMGQEVILRCVPISNHLYFYWYRQILGQKVEFLVSFYNNEISEKSEIFDDQFSVERPDGSNFTLKIRSTKLEDSAMYFCASSPGVMNTEAFFGQGTRLTVV.

Here the CDR3 reads CASRSGTGTVRWTQYF. The DNA for the CDR3 is TGTGCCAGCCGCTCCGGGACCGGGACAGTAAGATGGACCCAGTACTTC. This chain connects TRBV28 to TRBJ2-5, with 7 bases matching TRBD1. V was clipped by 8 bases and J by 7 bases; unmatched bases: 19. CDR1 and CDR2 from the germline V gene are MDHEN and SYDVKM. The CDR3 is 16 residues long.

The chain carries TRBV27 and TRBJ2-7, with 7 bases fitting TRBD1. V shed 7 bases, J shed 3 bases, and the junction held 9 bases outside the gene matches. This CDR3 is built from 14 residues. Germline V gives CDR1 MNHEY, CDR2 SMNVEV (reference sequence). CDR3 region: CASTPSAGGYEQYF. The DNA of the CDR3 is TGTGCCAGCACCCCCTCGGCAGGGGGCTACGAGCAGTACTTC.

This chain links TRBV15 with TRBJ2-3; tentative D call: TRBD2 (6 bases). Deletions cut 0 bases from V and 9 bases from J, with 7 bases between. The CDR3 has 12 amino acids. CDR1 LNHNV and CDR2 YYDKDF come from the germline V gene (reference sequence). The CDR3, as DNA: TGTGCCACCAGCAGAGAGCGGGAAACGCAGTATTTT. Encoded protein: CATSRERETQYF.

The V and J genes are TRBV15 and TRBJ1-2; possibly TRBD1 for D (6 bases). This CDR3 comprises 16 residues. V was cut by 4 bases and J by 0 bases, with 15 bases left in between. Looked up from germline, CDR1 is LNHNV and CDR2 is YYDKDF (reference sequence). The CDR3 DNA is TGTGCCACCAGCACAACCAAGGGGGATCCTAACTATGGCTACACCTTC. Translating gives CATSTTKGDPNYGYTF.

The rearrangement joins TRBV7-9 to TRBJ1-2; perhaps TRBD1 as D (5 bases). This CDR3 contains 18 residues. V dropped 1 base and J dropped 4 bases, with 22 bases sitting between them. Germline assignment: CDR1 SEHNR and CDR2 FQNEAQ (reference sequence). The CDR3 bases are TGTGCCAGCAGCTTAGTGGGGGTCGGGAAGAGCGGTGGCTATGGCTACACCTTC. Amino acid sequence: CASSLVGVGKSGGYGYTF.

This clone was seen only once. CDR3 protein: CASSPNDRGTTEAFF. The CDR3 nucleotides are TGTGCCAGCTCACCAAATGACAGGGGAACGACTGAAGCTTTCTTT. This rearrangement joins TRBV18 to TRBJ1-1, with 8 bases lining up with TRBD1. Germline trimming cut 2 bases from V and 5 bases from J; bases unmatched to any gene: 7. This CDR3 comprises 15 residues. From germline, CDR1 is KGHSH and CDR2 LQKENI.

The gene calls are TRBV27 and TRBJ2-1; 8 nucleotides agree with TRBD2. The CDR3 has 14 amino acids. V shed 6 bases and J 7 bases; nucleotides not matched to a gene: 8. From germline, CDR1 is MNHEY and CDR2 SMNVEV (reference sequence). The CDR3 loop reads CASSPGGPANEQFF. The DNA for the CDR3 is TGTGCCAGCAGCCCGGGAGGGCCCGCGAATGAGCAGTTCTTC.

The DNA of the CDR3 is TGCAGCGTTACGGACAGGGCTGGCTACACCTTC. Translation: CSVTDRAGYTF. This chain joins TRBV29-1 and TRBJ1-2, with 8 bases matching TRBD1. The CDR3 loop spans 11 amino acids. The germline V gene has CDR1 SQVTM and CDR2 ANQGSEA. After removal of 5 bases from V and 7 bases from J, the junction contained 3 bases not matched to a gene.

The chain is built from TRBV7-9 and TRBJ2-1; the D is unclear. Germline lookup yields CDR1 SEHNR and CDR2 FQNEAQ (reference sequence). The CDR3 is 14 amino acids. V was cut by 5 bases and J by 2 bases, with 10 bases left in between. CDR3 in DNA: TGTGCCAGCAGCGCCATAACAACCTACAATGAGCAGTTCTTC. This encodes CASSAITTYNEQFF.

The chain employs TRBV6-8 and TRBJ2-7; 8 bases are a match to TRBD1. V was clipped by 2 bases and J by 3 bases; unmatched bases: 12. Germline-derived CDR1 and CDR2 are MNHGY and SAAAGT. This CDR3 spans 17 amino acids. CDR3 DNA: TGTGCCAGCAGTTACCCCTCGAGCAGGGGGCCCCACTACGAGCAGTACTTC. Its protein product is CASSYPSSRGPHYEQYF.

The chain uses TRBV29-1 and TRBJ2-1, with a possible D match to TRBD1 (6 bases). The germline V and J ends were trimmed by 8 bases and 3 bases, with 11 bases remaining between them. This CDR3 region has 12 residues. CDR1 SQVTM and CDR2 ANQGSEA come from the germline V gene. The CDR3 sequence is CSFQGIYNEQFF. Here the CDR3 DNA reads TGCAGCTTCCAGGGGATCTACAATGAGCAGTTCTTC.

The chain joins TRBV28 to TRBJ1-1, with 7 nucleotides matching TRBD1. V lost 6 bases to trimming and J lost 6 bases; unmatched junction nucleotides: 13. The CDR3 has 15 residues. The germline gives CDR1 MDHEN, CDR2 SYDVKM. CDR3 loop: CASRRDSPEPSEAFF. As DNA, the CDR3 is TGTGCCAGCAGGCGGGACAGTCCAGAGCCCTCTGAAGCTTTCTTT.

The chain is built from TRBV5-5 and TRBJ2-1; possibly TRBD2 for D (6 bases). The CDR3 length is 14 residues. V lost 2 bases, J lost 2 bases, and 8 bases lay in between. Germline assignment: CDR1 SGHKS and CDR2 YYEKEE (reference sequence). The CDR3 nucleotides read TGTGCCAGCAGCTTCGCTAGCGCCTACAATGAGCAGTTCTTC. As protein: CASSFASAYNEQFF. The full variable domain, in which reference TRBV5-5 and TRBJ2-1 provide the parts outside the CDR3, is DAGVTQSPTHLIKTRGQQVTLRCSPISGHKSVSWYQQVLGQGPQFIFQYYEKEERGRGNFPDRFSARQFPNYSSELNVNALLLGDSALYLCASSFASAYNEQFFGPGTRLTVL.

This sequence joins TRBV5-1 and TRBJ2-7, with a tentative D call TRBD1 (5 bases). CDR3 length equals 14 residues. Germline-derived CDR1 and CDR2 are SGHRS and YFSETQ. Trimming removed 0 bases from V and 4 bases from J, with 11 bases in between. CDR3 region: CASSLAGRDYEQYF. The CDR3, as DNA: TGCGCCAGCAGCTTGGCCGGCAGGGATTACGAGCAGTACTTC.

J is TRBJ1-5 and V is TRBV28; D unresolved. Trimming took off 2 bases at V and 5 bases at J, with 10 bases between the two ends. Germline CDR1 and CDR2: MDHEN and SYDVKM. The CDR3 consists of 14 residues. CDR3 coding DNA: TGTGCCAGCAGTTTAACGGCAGCTTATCAGCCCCAGCATTTT. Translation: CASSLTAAYQPQHF.

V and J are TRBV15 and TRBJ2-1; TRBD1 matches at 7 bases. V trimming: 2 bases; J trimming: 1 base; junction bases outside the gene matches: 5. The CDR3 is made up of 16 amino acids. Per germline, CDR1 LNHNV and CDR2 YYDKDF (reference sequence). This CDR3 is CATSRMTGPSYNEQFF. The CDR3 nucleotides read TGTGCCACCAGCAGAATGACAGGGCCATCCTACAATGAGCAGTTCTTC.

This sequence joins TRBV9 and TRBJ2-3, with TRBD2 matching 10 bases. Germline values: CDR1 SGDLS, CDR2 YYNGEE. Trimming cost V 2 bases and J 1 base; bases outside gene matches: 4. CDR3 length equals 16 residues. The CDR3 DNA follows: TGTGCCAGCAGCGTTGGGACTAGCGAGGGCACAGATACGCAGTATTTT. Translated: CASSVGTSEGTDTQYF.

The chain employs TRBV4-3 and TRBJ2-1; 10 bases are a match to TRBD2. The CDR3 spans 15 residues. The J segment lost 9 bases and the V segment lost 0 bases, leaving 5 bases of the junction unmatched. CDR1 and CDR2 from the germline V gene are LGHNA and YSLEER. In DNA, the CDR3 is TGCGCCAGCAGCCAAGATCTAGGACTAGCGGCTGAGCAGTTCTTC. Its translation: CASSQDLGLAAEQFF.

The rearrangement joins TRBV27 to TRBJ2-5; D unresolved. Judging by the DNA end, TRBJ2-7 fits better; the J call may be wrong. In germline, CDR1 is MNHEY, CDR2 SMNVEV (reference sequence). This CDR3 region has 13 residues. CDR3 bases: TGTGCCAGCAGTTTATCTGTTCTCTACGAGCAGTACTTC. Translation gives CASSLSVLYEQYF.

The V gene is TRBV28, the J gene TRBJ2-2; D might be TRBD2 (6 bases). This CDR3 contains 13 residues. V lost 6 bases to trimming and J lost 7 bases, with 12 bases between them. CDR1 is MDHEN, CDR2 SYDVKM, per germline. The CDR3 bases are TGTGCCAGCAGCCCAATCGGGGGCGGGGAGCTGTTTTTT. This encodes CASSPIGGGELFF.

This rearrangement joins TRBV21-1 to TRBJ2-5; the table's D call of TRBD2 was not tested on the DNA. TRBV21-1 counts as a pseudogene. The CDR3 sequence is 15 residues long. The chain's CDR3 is CASSKAGGGAETQYF. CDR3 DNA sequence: TGTGCCAGCAGCAAAGCGGGCGGGGGGGCAGAGACCCAGTACTTC.

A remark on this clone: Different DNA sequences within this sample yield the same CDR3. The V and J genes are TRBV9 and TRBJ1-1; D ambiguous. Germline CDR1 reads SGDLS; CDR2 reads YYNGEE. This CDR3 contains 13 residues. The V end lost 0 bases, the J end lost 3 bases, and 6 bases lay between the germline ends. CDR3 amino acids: CASSVGGDTEAFF. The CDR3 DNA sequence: TGTGCCAGCAGCGTAGGTGGGGACACTGAAGCTTTCTTT.

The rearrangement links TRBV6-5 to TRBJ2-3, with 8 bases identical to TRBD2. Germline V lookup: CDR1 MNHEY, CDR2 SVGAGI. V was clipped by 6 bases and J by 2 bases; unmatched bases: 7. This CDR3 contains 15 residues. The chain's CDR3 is CASSLTSGHTDTQYF. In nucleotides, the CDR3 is TGTGCCAGCAGCCTCACTAGCGGTCACACAGATACGCAGTATTTT.

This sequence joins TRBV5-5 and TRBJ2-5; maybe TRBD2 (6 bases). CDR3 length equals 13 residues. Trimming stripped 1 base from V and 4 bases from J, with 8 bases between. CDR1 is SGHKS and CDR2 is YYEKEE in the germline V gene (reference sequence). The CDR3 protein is CASSLLALETQYF. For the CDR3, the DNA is TGTGCCAGCAGCTTGCTAGCGTTAGAGACCCAGTACTTC.

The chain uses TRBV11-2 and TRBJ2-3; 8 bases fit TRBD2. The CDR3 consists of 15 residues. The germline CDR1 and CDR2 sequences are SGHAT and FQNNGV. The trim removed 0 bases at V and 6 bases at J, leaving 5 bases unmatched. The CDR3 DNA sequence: TGTGCCAGCAGCTTAGAAGCAGCGGGAGCCGATACGCAGTATTTT. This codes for CASSLEAAGADTQYF. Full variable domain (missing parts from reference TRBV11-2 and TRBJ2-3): EAGVAQSPRYKIIEKRQSVAFWCNPISGHATLYWYQQILGQGPKLLIQFQNNGVVDDSQLPKDRFSAERLKGVDSTLKIQPAKLEDSAVYLCASSLEAAGADTQYFGPGTRLTVL.

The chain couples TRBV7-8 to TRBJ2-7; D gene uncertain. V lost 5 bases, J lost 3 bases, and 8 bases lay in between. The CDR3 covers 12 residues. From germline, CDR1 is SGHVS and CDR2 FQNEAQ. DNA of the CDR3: TGTGCCAGCAGCAAAGGGAACTACGAGCAGTACTTC. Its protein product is CASSKGNYEQYF. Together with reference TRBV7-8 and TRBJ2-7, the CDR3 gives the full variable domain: GAGVSQSPRYKVAKRGQDVALRCDPISGHVSLFWYQQALGQGPEFLTYFQNEAQLDKSGLPSDRFFAERPEGSVSTLKIQRTQQEDSAVYLCASSKGNYEQYFGPGTRLTVT.